A selection of T cell receptor beta chains follows, all from one sample in a study of cytotoxic CD8 clonotypes in ibrutinib-treated CLL. The assay was immunoSEQ multiplex PCR, and TCRdb's table has in-frame clones only and misses some. Among roughly 250,000 clones listed, about three quarters were seen once. The source material was PBMCs, sampled after 24 months of ibrutinib treatment. The receptors were gathered from a human donor with chronic lymphocytic leukemia. Each CDR3 is given with its conserved first and last residue. The D gene is left open where the match is weak. Clone size is given for some rows only: seen once, a few or many times, or a class if the clone is expanded.

d_call,clone_size,v_call,j_call,cdr3_nt,cdr3_aa
TRBD2,.,TRBV6-5,TRBJ2-7,TGTGCCAGCAGGTCTAGCGGATCCTACGAGCAGTACTTC,CASRSSGSYEQYF
.,.,TRBV10-3,TRBJ2-3,TGTGCCATCAGCGACCCCCTTGGGGAGTCCACAGATACGCAGTATTTT,CAISDPLGESTDTQYF
.,.,TRBV19,TRBJ2-7,TGTGCCAGTAGTTTAACCCGTAGTGTCTACGAGCAGTACTTC,CASSLTRSVYEQYF
.,.,TRBV7-6,TRBJ2-7,TGTGCCAGCAGTAAACAGGGTCCGCTCGAGCAGTACTTC,CASSKQGPLEQYF
.,few,TRBV7-3,TRBJ2-7,TGTGCCAGCAGCCAAAGTGGCGGGACTGGCTACGAGCAGTACTTC,CASSQSGGTGYEQYF
.,.,TRBV7-2,TRBJ1-5,TGTGCCAGCAGCTTATCGGGGGGGACCAATCAGCCCCAGCATTTT,CASSLSGGTNQPQHF
TRBD1,once,TRBV6-5,TRBJ2-3,TGTGCCAGCAGTTACTCACAGGGGGTTAGGGATACGCAGTATTTT,CASSYSQGVRDTQYF
.,few,TRBV5-5,TRBJ2-7,TGTGCCAGCAGCTTGAATTGGGAATACGAGCAGTACTTC,CASSLNWEYEQYF
.,.,TRBV28,TRBJ2-7,TGTGCCAGCAGTTTAACCATCTACGAGCAGTACTTC,CASSLTIYEQYF
.,.,TRBV27,TRBJ2-7,TGTGCCAGCAGGAATGCCCCTAGCTCCTACGAGCAGTACTTC,CASRNAPSSYEQYF
.,once,TRBV6-5,TRBJ2-7,TGTGCCAGCAGCTTGCGAGCGGCAATATGGGAGCAGTACTTC,CASSLRAAIWEQYF
TRBD2,few,TRBV18,TRBJ2-7,TGTGCCAGCTCACCACCTACTAGCGGCCCCTACGAGCAGTACTTC,CASSPPTSGPYEQYF
.,.,TRBV18,TRBJ2-7,TGTGCCAGCTCCCCCGGGACCCATACCTACGAGCAGTACTTC,CASSPGTHTYEQYF
TRBD1,.,TRBV18,TRBJ1-1,TGTGCCAGCTCACCACGGCAGGGGGCTTACACTGAAGCTTTCTTT,CASSPRQGAYTEAFF
.,.,TRBV11-2,TRBJ2-5,TGTGCCAGTACTTCTGGGGTAGAGACCCAGTACTTC,CASTSGVETQYF
TRBD2,.,TRBV7-9,TRBJ2-1,TGTGCCAGCAGCCGGAGACTAGCGGGAGAACTCAATGAGCAGTTCTTC,CASSRRLAGELNEQFF
.,.,TRBV19,TRBJ2-7,TGTGCCAGTACCCCTAGGGGGAGGGGCGACGAGCAGTACTTC,CASTPRGRGDEQYF
TRBD1,.,TRBV6-5,TRBJ2-7,TGTGCCAGCAGCCCCCTTCCGGGACAGGGTTACGAGCAGTACTTC,CASSPLPGQGYEQYF
.,.,TRBV7-9,TRBJ2-3,TGTGCCAGCAGCACAAGACGGGGCTCTCAAATCACAGATACGCAGTATTTT,CASSTRRGSQITDTQYF
TRBD1,few,TRBV27,TRBJ1-2,TGTGCCAGCAGGCCCACCCGGGACAGGGACGGTATTGGCTACACCTTC,CASRPTRDRDGIGYTF
.,.,TRBV19,TRBJ2-5,TGTGCCAGTAGTATACTAGCCGGTTCCGCGACCCAGTACTTC,CASSILAGSATQYF